This T cell receptor beta chain was sequenced for a study of T cells after yellow fever vaccination. Study as a whole: Fractions containing few cells were prepared with SMART-Seq v4 Ultra Low Input. The study, taken as a whole, reports: Weaker overall, the secondary response nonetheless peaked faster (day 5 versus 15). Abundant clonotypes from the bulk population could have been carried over as contaminants into FACS-sorted repertoires.

V was cut by 0 bases and J by 0 bases, with 9 bases left in between. CDR1 is LGHNA, CDR2 YNFKEQ, per germline. There are 15 residues in the CDR3. It was through 5'RACE template switching that TCR cDNA was made, with a universal primer site and UMIs added. TCRdb ran MiXCR on the 5' RACE reads and lists one entry per CDR3 protein. Counted here are a few hundred thousand distinct CDR3 sequences, under 9% occurring once; the ten biggest clones make up over 3%. This clonotype was seen more than once but under ten times. What it binds is unknown. Specimen: CD4+ T cells sorted from PBMCs, collected 5 days after the yellow fever booster vaccination. The receptor was derived from a man between 18 and 29 years old who received the YFV17D yellow fever vaccine. This chain joins TRBV4-2 and TRBJ2-7, with D unclear. The CDR3 sequence is CASSQDLVLSYEQYF. As DNA, the CDR3 is TGTGCCAGCAGCCAAGATCTCGTCCTCTCCTACGAGCAGTACTTC.